The T cell receptor beta chain described here comes from a study of cytomegalovirus exposure and HLA in healthy donors. Study overall: The roughly 130 validation repertoires, a later analysis reported, used the same platform as the approximately 670 repertoires from the first cohort.

CDR1 is SGHAT, CDR2 FQNNGV, per germline. There are 15 residues in the CDR3. J gave up 3 bases and V 7 bases, and 10 bases lay outside the gene matches. Sequencing used immunoSEQ multiplex PCR; TCRdb keeps in-frame clones, though not all of them. Here the sample spans about 160,000 clones, approximately 88% being singletons. Sequencing used PBMCs. This clonotype was obtained from a man aged 30 to 39 in good health and CMV-seropositive. The V gene is TRBV11-2, the J gene TRBJ2-3; 7 bases match TRBD2. CDR3 DNA: TGTGCCAGCACCCTCCAAGCGGGGACTACAGATACGCAGTATTTT. This encodes CASTLQAGTTDTQYF. The variable domain in full, completed from reference TRBV11-2 and TRBJ2-3, reads EAGVAQSPRYKIIEKRQSVAFWCNPISGHATLYWYQQILGQGPKLLIQFQNNGVVDDSQLPKDRFSAERLKGVDSTLKIQPAKLEDSAVYLCASTLQAGTTDTQYFGPGTRLTVL.